This T cell receptor (beta chain) was recorded in a study of blood T cell repertoires in COVID-19. In the study overall: Acute-phase and convalescent COVID-19 samples originated in the United States, Italy and Spain.

Germline V gene data show CDR1 as MNHEY and CDR2 as SMNVEV (reference sequence). This CDR3 has 15 residues. Trimming pared 1 base from V and 7 bases from J, leaving 16 bases between. Those enrolled, adults aged about 18 to 95 years, came from 24 US areas. Original processing methods: Amplified reference gene primers provided the basis for estimating nucleated cell counts. TCRdb's copy holds only in-frame clones and misses some; the assay was immunoSEQ multiplex PCR. D and trimming were read from the DNA, whereas the V and J calls and clone size are those reported in that table. Of some 150,000 clones in the sample, 84% were seen once. This clone was seen once.

The J gene is TRBJ1-1, the V gene TRBV27, with D uncertain. The sequence was collected from a woman aged 18-29 years who had been exposed to COVID-19. Sequencing was carried out using PBMCs or T cells enriched from blood (not recorded which). The CDR3 DNA reads TGTGCCAGCAGTTTATTGGGCAGACGCCCCAATGAAGCTTTCTTT. Translated, it gives CASSLLGRRPNEAFF.